Listed below are T cell receptor beta chains from one sample, sequenced in a study of cytomegalovirus exposure and HLA in healthy donors. Sequencing was performed with immunoSEQ multiplex PCR; in TCRdb, only in-frame clones are kept and a portion is missing. The sample's table shows about 64,000 clones. The sequenced sample consisted of PBMCs. These receptors were taken from a woman younger than 30 in good health and CMV-seronegative. Both conserved end residues are part of each CDR3. The order of the fields is V gene, J gene, CDR3 protein.

V: TRBV4-2; J: TRBJ1-2; CDR3: CASSQENFGNAGYTF
V: TRBV15; J: TRBJ2-7; CDR3: CATSAEDSTYEQYF
V: TRBV5-5; J: TRBJ2-5; CDR3: CASSQYQETQYF
V: TRBV6-5; J: TRBJ2-5; CDR3: CASHSSGTFQETQYF
V: TRBV19; J: TRBJ2-1; CDR3: CASSIGGNLTSGRRAYNEQFF
V: TRBV6-5; J: TRBJ2-7; CDR3: CASRPWTGSIHEQYF
V: TRBV2; J: TRBJ1-5; CDR3: CASRADRVGNQPQHF
V: TRBV9; J: TRBJ1-2; CDR3: CASSAENYYGYTF
V: TRBV6-6; J: TRBJ2-2; CDR3: CASSHGDTGELFF
V: TRBV25-1; J: TRBJ1-1; CDR3: CASSDGGGWNTEAFF
V: TRBV4-1; J: TRBJ1-6; CDR3: CASSQEGDILYNSPLHF
V: TRBV19; J: TRBJ1-5; CDR3: CASSRIWGQGNQPQHF
V: TRBV6-5; J: TRBJ1-3; CDR3: CASSYSQGPGNTIYF
V: TRBV6-5; J: TRBJ1-1; CDR3: CASRRQGSNTEAFF
V: TRBV5-1; J: TRBJ1-1; CDR3: CASTTQGGNTEAFF
V: TRBV9; J: TRBJ2-1; CDR3: CASTLLYNEQFF
V: TRBV29-1; J: TRBJ2-4; CDR3: CSVGGVSGAKNIQYF
V: TRBV28; J: TRBJ2-7; CDR3: CASRIGTAYEQYF
V: TRBV25-1; J: TRBJ2-1; CDR3: CASSSMGTSGSHYNEQFF
V: TRBV29-1; J: TRBJ1-1; CDR3: CSVGLHGTEAFF
V: TRBV7-9; J: TRBJ2-7; CDR3: CASSPMTGAVYEQYF
V: TRBV19; J: TRBJ2-3; CDR3: CASSSQKASGTDTQYF
V: TRBV9; J: TRBJ1-6; CDR3: CASSLQGISNSPLHF
V: TRBV7-9; J: TRBJ2-7; CDR3: CASSRDFREYEQYF
V: TRBV15; J: TRBJ1-5; CDR3: CATSRPSGTGNQPQHF
V: TRBV30; J: TRBJ2-1; CDR3: CAWSVLNHEQFF
V: TRBV5-8; J: TRBJ2-7; CDR3: CASSPTGPRGSEQYF
V: TRBV29-1; J: TRBJ1-2; CDR3: CSVDREDGYTF
V: TRBV19; J: TRBJ2-2; CDR3: CATRGRGTNTGELFF
V: TRBV4-1; J: TRBJ1-4; CDR3: CASSPQGRGDEKLFF
V: TRBV6-1; J: TRBJ1-1; CDR3: CASRGGSTANTEAFF
V: TRBV7-8; J: TRBJ1-4; CDR3: CASSLGGPGEKLFF
V: TRBV5-1; J: TRBJ2-5; CDR3: CASSSPGPLETQYF
V: TRBV4-1; J: TRBJ1-1; CDR3: CASSHPMAEAFF
V: TRBV5-6; J: TRBJ1-1; CDR3: CASSLVQLNTEAFF
V: TRBV9; J: TRBJ1-2; CDR3: CASSNLGGLLYGYTF
V: TRBV6-1; J: TRBJ1-1; CDR3: CASSGRGNTEAFF
V: TRBV18; J: TRBJ1-5; CDR3: CASSPVGGANNQPQHF
V: TRBV14; J: TRBJ1-2; CDR3: CASSQYLQGNFFYGYTF
V: TRBV30; J: TRBJ1-6; CDR3: CAWSRDRAPQNYNSPLHF
V: TRBV30; J: TRBJ2-1; CDR3: CAWSGLAGQAGEQFF
V: TRBV25-1; J: TRBJ1-2; CDR3: CASSEWVGDYGYTF
V: TRBV6-5; J: TRBJ2-7; CDR3: CASRTGIGTVQYF
V: TRBV6-1; J: TRBJ1-4; CDR3: CASSDREANEKLFF
V: TRBV5-1; J: TRBJ1-2; CDR3: CASSPRTGGYGYTF
V: TRBV30; J: TRBJ2-7; CDR3: CAWRGGGARGYYEQYF
V: TRBV19; J: TRBJ1-2; CDR3: CASSMQGTNYGYTF
V: TRBV19; J: TRBJ1-2; CDR3: CASISRGGQSYGYTF
V: TRBV5-4; J: TRBJ1-2; CDR3: CASHADYGYTF
V: TRBV6-1; J: TRBJ1-2; CDR3: CASSEAGAGGYTF
V: TRBV28; J: TRBJ2-5; CDR3: CASTRGAETQYF
V: TRBV27; J: TRBJ1-3; CDR3: CASRPTGGVTGNTIYF
V: TRBV6-5; J: TRBJ1-1; CDR3: CASSSRGNTEAFF
V: TRBV30; J: TRBJ1-1; CDR3: CAWGQGAPEAFF
V: TRBV4-1; J: TRBJ1-2; CDR3: CASSPGTGPLVYGYTF
V: TRBV30; J: TRBJ2-3; CDR3: CAWSVGLAGAWGGTDTQYF
V: TRBV29-1; J: TRBJ1-2; CDR3: CSVARTDYGYTF
V: TRBV29-1; J: TRBJ2-5; CDR3: CSVGGQTLGTQYF
V: TRBV6-5; J: TRBJ2-7; CDR3: CASSRRGEQYF
V: TRBV6-1; J: TRBJ1-1; CDR3: CASTWTSNTEAFF